This TCR beta chain was captured in a study of blood T cell repertoires in COVID-19 (TCRdb year 2020). Notes on the research overall: Collaborator samples came from the United States, Italy and Spain and covered acute and convalescent phases of COVID-19. HLA class I and class II types, where available, came from metadata supplied by the sample provider rather than from assay-based typing. The prospective study material was composed of cDNA or gDNA derived from T cells, B-cell-depleted T cells, or PBMCs. The repertoires were released in a freely available public database meant as a resource for research on the immune response to SARS-CoV-2. Samples came from the ongoing ImmuneRACE study (first 160 participants) plus 1,254 subjects from 6 global collaborators. Deeply sampled blood TCRbeta repertoires from subjects exposed to, actively infected with, or recovered from COVID-19 were included in the dataset. Sample metadata almost always included a de-identified subject ID, COVID-19 status, age in years and sex. Paper-wide results and their limitations: The quantity of clinical and demographic metadata differed by source and by participant and was supplied without curation.

Collaborating institutions collected whole blood in K2EDTA tubes following their own protocols. For TCRbeta analysis, collaborators shipped samples in one of three forms: frozen whole blood, isolated PBMCs, or DNA extracted from either of those sample types. The immunoSEQ Assay, a bias-controlled multiplex PCR, was used to amplify TCRbeta CDR3 regions from genomic DNA. In the authors' own workflow: Within the assay, amplification of reference gene primers was used to estimate how many nucleated cells each sample contained. To quantify the absolute abundance of each unique TCRbeta CDR3 rearrangement, sequence reads were collapsed and filtered. For each sample, productive Simpson clonality was calculated as the square root of Simpson's diversity index over productive rearrangements. TCRdb obtained this table from immuneACCESS and retained in-frame rearrangements with V and J assigned. These tables miss some clones; where compared with another copy, unresolved V genes account for less than half of the shortfall, and the remainder is unexplained. D and trimming come from the DNA, and the V and J calls and clone size come from that table. This sample holds 50,000 or so clones; 85% to 90% were observed only once. Together, the top ten hold about a quarter of the sample.

The V end gives up 5 bases and the J end 2 bases, leaving 8 bases in the junction not matched to a gene. The germline V gene encodes CDR1 MDHEN and CDR2 SYDVKM. The CDR3 runs 15 amino acids, cysteine and phenylalanine included. Left in the record is the CDR3 DNA by itself, 45 bases read in frame from the first base. As concerns this clone: Its antigen remains unidentified. Per-nucleotide qualities are absent, and no much larger clonotype sits a single base away.

Source material: peripheral blood. The chain is assembled from TRBV28 and TRBJ2-7; 8 central nucleotides agree with TRBD2. The TCR originated in a human donor in a cohort sampled during active COVID-19. This receptor carries the CDR3 CASSRRGGGPYEQYF. The DNA sequence reads TGTGCCAGCAGTCGACGGGGGGGCGGCCCCTACGAGCAGTACTTC.